One sample yielded the 27 T cell receptor beta chains listed below, sequenced in a study of cytomegalovirus exposure and HLA in healthy donors. Data came from immunoSEQ multiplex PCR; TCRdb stores just in-frame clones and leaves some out. The sample lists fewer than 200,000 clones; around nine tenths were seen once. The sequencing input was PBMCs. The receptor set was obtained from a man younger than 45 in good health and CMV-seropositive.

This chain joins TRBV15 and TRBJ2-5; 7 bases match TRBD2. The length of the CDR3 is 13 residues. Germline assignment: CDR1 LNHNV and CDR2 YYDKDF (reference sequence). J lost 4 bases, V lost 7 bases, and 6 bases had no gene match. The CDR3 nucleotides read TGTGCCACCACGGTGACGGGAGGAGAGACCCAGTACTTC. Its translation is CATTVTGGETQYF.

V gene TRBV6-5 combines with J gene TRBJ2-7; the D call may be TRBD1 or TRBD2 (6 bases each). This CDR3 spans 13 amino acids. V was shortened by 8 bases and J by 1 base, with 12 bases between the two germline ends. Germline lookup yields CDR1 MNHEY and CDR2 SVGAGI. The CDR3 loop reads CASSQGTSYEQYF. The CDR3 DNA follows: TGTGCCAGCTCCCAGGGGACTTCCTACGAGCAGTACTTC.

The chain uses TRBV27 and TRBJ1-2; a possible D gene is TRBD1 (5 bases). V shed 6 bases and J shed 0 bases, with 20 bases lying between them. The CDR3 loop spans 17 amino acids. The V gene's germline CDR1 is MNHEY and CDR2 SMNVEV (reference sequence). The CDR3 spells CASSRIQGTDSNYGYTF. CDR3 nucleotide sequence: TGTGCCAGCAGCCGCATACAAGGGACCGACTCTAACTATGGCTACACCTTC.

CDR3: CASSSYLHYEQYF. CDR3 nucleotides: TGTGCCAGCAGTTCTTACCTGCACTACGAGCAGTACTTC. The genes are TRBV28 and TRBJ2-7, with D uncertain. The length of the CDR3 is 13 residues. Germline values: CDR1 MDHEN, CDR2 SYDVKM. Trimming left V 4 bases short and J 3 bases short, with 10 bases between.

The V call is TRBV7-2, the J call TRBJ2-5; D is ambiguous. In germline, CDR1 is SGHTA, CDR2 FQGNSA. There are 16 residues in the CDR3. V dropped 5 bases and J dropped 0 bases, with 16 bases sitting between them. The CDR3 reads CASSPTTNSYQETQYF. In nucleotides, the CDR3 is TGTGCCAGCAGCCCGACGACCAATTCGTACCAAGAGACCCAGTACTTC.

This sequence joins TRBV6-1 and TRBJ2-2; D is possibly TRBD1 (6 bases). CDR1 is MNHNS and CDR2 is SASEGT in the germline V gene. The CDR3 runs 15 residues. Trimming shortened V by 11 bases and J by 5 bases, and 21 bases separated the two germline ends. The CDR3 reads CAVPVWGRTTGELFF. CDR3 nucleotides: TGTGCCGTACCGGTATGGGGGCGCACAACCGGGGAGCTGTTTTTT.

The J gene is TRBJ2-2, the V gene TRBV7-9; D unclear. Looked up from germline, CDR1 is SEHNR and CDR2 is FQNEAQ (reference sequence). The CDR3 runs 13 residues. V shed 5 bases and J shed 7 bases, with 11 bases lying between them. The CDR3 DNA follows: TGTGCCAGCAGCCCCGGACGAGGCGGGGAGCTGTTTTTT. Translating gives CASSPGRGGELFF.

This clone was recorded once. V is TRBV13 and J is TRBJ1-1; possibly TRBD1 for D (6 bases). V dropped 1 base and J dropped 9 bases, with 9 bases sitting between them. Germline V gives CDR1 PRHDT, CDR2 FYEKMQ (reference sequence). This CDR3 spans 12 amino acids. The CDR3, as DNA: TGTGCCAGCAGCTTAGTCAGGGGTAAAGCTTTCTTT. It translates to CASSLVRGKAFF.

The chain has TRBV5-6 and TRBJ2-5; D unresolved. CDR3 length: 17 residues. The germline gives CDR1 SGHDT, CDR2 YYEEEE. V was pared by 3 bases and J by 0 bases, with 18 bases between. CDR3: CASSSWTAETYQETQYF. The CDR3 DNA is TGTGCCAGCAGCTCATGGACGGCAGAGACGTACCAAGAGACCCAGTACTTC.

This rearrangement joins TRBV5-1 to TRBJ2-4; TRBD2 is a possible D gene (5 bases). CDR1 is SGHRS and CDR2 is YFSETQ in the germline V gene. Trimming stripped 7 bases from V and 0 bases from J, with 20 bases between. The CDR3 is 17 residues long. CDR3 amino acids: CASALGAVTLAKNIQYF. CDR3 in DNA: TGCGCCAGCGCCCTGGGAGCAGTAACTCTAGCCAAAAACATTCAGTACTTC.

CDR3 region: CAWSDLVRGGFYEQYF. The CDR3 region has the DNA TGTGCCTGGAGTGACCTTGTAAGGGGGGGTTTTTACGAGCAGTACTTC. V gene TRBV30 combines with J gene TRBJ2-7, with D perhaps TRBD2 (7 bases). CDR3 size: 16 residues. Trimming took off 1 base at V and 4 bases at J, with 20 bases between the two ends. CDR1 is GTSNPN, CDR2 SVGIG, per germline (reference sequence). The whole variable domain, filled in from reference TRBV30 and TRBJ2-7, reads SQTIHQWPATLVQPVGSPLSLECTVEGTSNPNLYWYRQAAGRGLQLLFYSVGIGQISSEVPQNLSASRPQDRQFILSSKKLLLSDSGFYLCAWSDLVRGGFYEQYFGPGTRLTVT.

This chain connects TRBV6-5 to TRBJ2-2, with D unresolved. CDR1 and CDR2 from the germline V gene are MNHEY and SVGAGI. The CDR3 runs to 14 residues. V was clipped by 0 bases and J by 4 bases, with 6 bases between them. The chain's CDR3 is CASSYSEITGELFF. The CDR3, as DNA: TGTGCCAGCAGTTACTCAGAAATCACCGGGGAGCTGTTTTTT.

The chain combines TRBV2 with TRBJ2-7; no reliable D call. The ends were cut back, 6 bases at V and 2 bases at J, with 8 bases in the middle. Germline CDR1 and CDR2: SNHLY and FYNNEI. The CDR3 spans 12 residues. The CDR3 sequence: CASRSETYEQYF. The CDR3 DNA follows: TGTGCCAGCAGGTCGGAGACCTACGAGCAGTACTTC.

The chain joins TRBV5-1 to TRBJ2-5; tentatively, D is TRBD1 (5 bases). The CDR3 extends over 14 amino acids. Germline V gene sequence: CDR1 SGHRS, CDR2 YFSETQ. V lost 5 bases to trimming and J lost 3 bases, with 14 bases between them. For the CDR3, the DNA is TGCGCCAGCAGACAAGGGGCAGTAAAAGAGACCCAGTACTTC. As protein: CASRQGAVKETQYF.

The V call is TRBV10-1, the J call TRBJ1-1, with no clear D. The germline V and J ends were trimmed by 3 bases and 8 bases, with 13 bases remaining between them. This CDR3 comprises 13 residues. Germline values: CDR1 WNHNN, CDR2 SYGVQD (reference sequence). The CDR3 DNA reads as TGCGCCAGCAGTGAAGAGGGATGTTTAGAAGCTTTCTTT. It codes for CASSEEGCLEAFF.

This chain uses TRBV7-3 with TRBJ1-2; 8 bases are shared with TRBD1. The CDR3 runs to 13 residues. Germline lookup yields CDR1 SGHTA and CDR2 FQGTGA. V lost 5 bases, J lost 5 bases, and 4 bases stayed unmatched. The CDR3: CASSRGQEYGYTF. CDR3 bases: TGTGCCAGCAGCCGGGGACAGGAATATGGCTACACCTTC. Full variable domain (remainder filled in from reference TRBV7-3 and TRBJ1-2): GAGVSQTPSNKVTEKGKYVELRCDPISGHTALYWYRQSLGQGPEFLIYFQGTGAADDSGLPNDRFFAVRPEGSVSTLKIQRTERGDSAVYLCASSRGQEYGYTFGSGTRLTVV.

The chain couples TRBV9 to TRBJ2-7, with 9 positions matching TRBD1. From germline, CDR1 is SGDLS and CDR2 YYNGEE. The ends lost 4 bases at V and 4 bases at J; junction bases unmatched: 9. The length of the CDR3 is 15 residues. CDR3 residues: CASSPGQGRLYEQYF. The CDR3 nucleotides are TGTGCCAGCAGCCCCGGACAGGGGCGGTTATACGAGCAGTACTTC.

The V call is TRBV6-5, the J call TRBJ2-2; 7 bases agree with TRBD2. CDR3 length: 14 amino acids. Germline CDR1 reads MNHEY; CDR2 reads SVGAGI. Unmatched junction bases numbered 7, after V lost 6 bases and J lost 6 bases. Written as DNA, the CDR3 is TGTGCCAGCAGGCGAAGCGGGGTCGCCGGGGAGCTGTTTTTT. Translating gives CASRRSGVAGELFF.

The genes are TRBV9 and TRBJ1-2; 8 bases match TRBD1. CDR3 length: 15 residues. Trimming took 2 bases from V and 7 from J; bases not matched to a gene: 10. CDR1 is SGDLS, CDR2 YYNGEE, per germline. The CDR3 sequence: CASSVEGQAAGGYTF. CDR3 DNA: TGTGCCAGCAGCGTGGAGGGACAGGCCGCCGGTGGCTACACCTTC.

This chain uses TRBV4-3 with TRBJ1-1; a possible D gene is TRBD1 (5 bases). The CDR3 totals 15 residues. The germline V and J ends were trimmed by 4 bases and 2 bases, with 14 bases remaining between them. The germline V gene has CDR1 LGHNA and CDR2 YSLEER. DNA of the CDR3: TGCGCCAGCAGCCGAGCCGGGACTCCTAACACTGAAGCTTTCTTT. This encodes CASSRAGTPNTEAFF.

The V gene is TRBV2, the J gene TRBJ2-7; 7 bases align to TRBD1. This CDR3 is 13 amino acids long. Germline V gives CDR1 SNHLY, CDR2 FYNNEI. V lost 6 bases, J lost 5 bases, and 7 bases stayed unmatched. The CDR3 region is CASRDRLTNEQYF. For the CDR3, the DNA is TGTGCCAGCAGGGACAGGCTTACTAACGAGCAGTACTTC.

CDR3 in DNA: TGTGCTAGTGGTCAGATGACTAGCGGGAGTATCAACGAGCAGTACTTC. Translated: CASGQMTSGSINEQYF. The chain has TRBV12-5 and TRBJ2-7; TRBD2 aligns across 12 bases. Trimming removed 5 bases from V and 5 bases from J; junction bases left unmatched: 10. This CDR3 comprises 16 residues. Per the germline V gene, CDR1 is LGHNT and CDR2 is FRNRAP.

This clone occurred many times. The rearrangement uses TRBV9 and TRBJ2-3, with D perhaps matching TRBD1 (7 bases). V was trimmed by 0 bases and J by 6 bases, leaving 17 bases between them. The CDR3 runs 16 residues. Per germline, CDR1 SGDLS and CDR2 YYNGEE. CDR3 protein: CASSVEFAEGADTQYF. The CDR3 DNA is TGTGCCAGCAGCGTAGAGTTCGCGGAGGGGGCCGATACGCAGTATTTT.

The chain employs TRBV27 and TRBJ2-7; D unresolved. The CDR3 spans 12 residues. CDR1 is MNHEY and CDR2 is SMNVEV in the germline V gene (reference sequence). V shed 2 bases and J shed 6 bases, with 8 bases lying between them. DNA of the CDR3: TGTGCCAGCAGTTTAGCTGGACGCGAGCAGTACTTC. Protein product: CASSLAGREQYF.

This chain links TRBV7-3 with TRBJ1-2; TRBD1 aligns across 7 bases. J gave up 4 bases and V 5 bases, and 7 bases lay outside the gene matches. CDR3 length equals 14 residues. CDR1 SGHTA and CDR2 FQGTGA come from the germline V gene. The CDR3 region is CASSPPGTVYGYTF. CDR3 coding DNA: TGTGCCAGCAGCCCCCCAGGGACAGTCTATGGCTACACCTTC.

V is TRBV19 and J is TRBJ1-5; D unresolved. Germline V CDR1 and CDR2: LNHDA, SQIVND (reference sequence). Trimming left V 0 bases short and J 12 bases short, with 12 bases between. This CDR3 is 13 amino acids long. The CDR3: CASSIDPNFHQHF. CDR3 DNA: TGTGCCAGTAGTATAGATCCTAACTTCCACCAGCATTTT. Full variable domain (outside the CDR3, taken from reference TRBV19 and TRBJ1-5): DGGITQSPKYLFRKEGQNVTLSCEQNLNHDAMYWYRQDPGQGLRLIYYSQIVNDFQKGDIAEGYSVSREKKESFPLTVTSAQKNPTAFYLCASSIDPNFHQHFGDGTRLSIL.

This clone was detected only a few times. The chain combines TRBV19 with TRBJ1-2; the D gene is possibly TRBD1 (6 bases). This CDR3 region has 17 residues. V lost 3 bases and J lost 0, with 17 bases in between. CDR1 LNHDA and CDR2 SQIVND come from the germline V gene (reference sequence). DNA of the CDR3: TGTGCCAGTAGTATCCTCGTCGACAGGACGACTAACTATGGCTACACCTTC. Translation: CASSILVDRTTNYGYTF.